The 18 T cell receptor beta chains below were found in one sample sequenced in a study of STAT5B mutations in CD4+ large granular lymphocyte leukemia. Some clones are missing from TCRdb's copy, which holds only in-frame ones; the method was immunoSEQ multiplex PCR. The repertoire includes about 35,000 clones, 65% to 70% of them detected once, and 1.5% to 2% sits in the top ten. Sequencing was done on a sample of CD4+ T cells from blood buffy coats. These receptors all stem from a human donor in good health.

The chain uses TRBV4-2 and TRBJ1-1; possibly TRBD1 for D (5 bases). V lost 0 bases to trimming and J lost 3 bases, with 11 bases between them. CDR1 is LGHNA and CDR2 is YNFKEQ in the germline V gene. The CDR3 length is 15 residues. CDR3 loop: CASSQERGSDTEAFF. DNA for the CDR3: TGTGCCAGCAGCCAAGAGCGGGGCTCGGACACTGAAGCTTTCTTT.

The chain links TRBV20-1 to TRBJ2-4; D is unclear. This CDR3 has 11 residues. Trimming pared 4 bases from V and 6 bases from J, leaving 7 bases between. In germline, CDR1 is DFQATT, CDR2 SNEGSKA (reference sequence). In nucleotides, the CDR3 is TGCAGTGCTAAGGACGGAAACATTCAGTACTTC. This encodes CSAKDGNIQYF.

This chain's CDR3 is CASISLSRDRGRGGQETQYF. For the CDR3, the DNA is TGTGCCAGCATCAGCTTAAGTCGGGACAGGGGGCGCGGGGGCCAAGAGACCCAGTACTTC. The rearrangement links TRBV7-3 to TRBJ2-5; 12 nucleotides align to TRBD1. The germline V gene encodes CDR1 SGHTA and CDR2 FQGTGA. This CDR3 is built from 20 residues. V gave up 7 bases and J gave up 1 base; unmatched junction bases: 19.

The genes are TRBV7-2 and TRBJ1-5; TRBD1 is a possible D gene (5 bases). Trimming left V 5 bases short and J 6 bases short, with 11 bases between. Looked up from germline, CDR1 is SGHTA and CDR2 is FQGNSA. The CDR3 is 13 residues long. The CDR3 DNA follows: TGTGCCAGCAGCCTACAGGAGCGTCAGCCCCAGCATTTT. Protein: CASSLQERQPQHF.

V is TRBV4-1 and J is TRBJ1-1; 9 bases map to TRBD1. The germline V gene has CDR1 MGHRA and CDR2 YSYEKL. CDR3 length equals 17 residues. J was trimmed by 0 bases and V by 2 bases; bases with no gene match: 7. The DNA for the CDR3 is TGCGCCAGCAGCCAAACTACAGGGGGCCCCATGAACACTGAAGCTTTCTTT. It specifies CASSQTTGGPMNTEAFF.

The V call is TRBV9, the J call TRBJ2-1; 8 bases agree with TRBD2. The CDR3 spans 14 residues. From germline, CDR1 is SGDLS and CDR2 YYNGEE. With 1 base clipped from V and 6 bases from J, the junction kept 3 bases outside the gene matches. The CDR3 loop reads CASSVLAGINEQFF. As DNA, the CDR3 is TGTGCCAGCAGCGTACTAGCGGGTATCAATGAGCAGTTCTTC.

The chain has TRBV29-1 and TRBJ1-5; TRBD1 aligns across 7 bases. Germline V CDR1 and CDR2: SQVTM, ANQGSEA. This CDR3 is 17 amino acids long. After removal of 6 bases from V and 0 bases from J, the junction contained 14 bases not matched to a gene. CDR3 nucleotides: TGCAGCGTAGCTGAACCGGCAGGGGGGGGTAGCAATCAGCCCCAGCATTTT. Translated: CSVAEPAGGGSNQPQHF.

A few counts support this clone. The chain links TRBV28 to TRBJ2-2; D is unresolved. This CDR3 spans 14 amino acids. V lost 6 bases and J 1 base, leaving 9 bases between the germline ends. From germline, CDR1 is MDHEN and CDR2 SYDVKM. DNA of the CDR3: TGTGCCAGCAGCCCGCACCTGAACACCGGGGAGCTGTTTTTT. Its translation: CASSPHLNTGELFF.

A single count supports this clone. The chain is built from TRBV14 and TRBJ2-7; 9 bases match TRBD2. V was clipped by 5 bases and J by 5 bases; unmatched bases: 4. Germline V CDR1 and CDR2: SGHDN, FVKESK. CDR3 length: 13 amino acids. The chain's CDR3 is CASSRTSDHEQYF. For the CDR3, the DNA is TGTGCCAGCAGCAGGACTAGCGATCACGAGCAGTACTTC.

This clone has only a few counts. J is TRBJ2-5 and V is TRBV20-1; the D call may be TRBD1 or TRBD2 (5 bases each). The CDR3 has 11 residues. Germline V gene data show CDR1 as DFQATT and CDR2 as SNEGSKA (reference sequence). This CDR3 is CSSGTGETQYF. CDR3 DNA sequence: TGCAGCTCAGGGACGGGAGAGACCCAGTACTTC.

The CDR3 DNA reads TGTGCCAGTAGTCTCCGGACCACAGATACGCAGTATTTT. Its translation: CASSLRTTDTQYF. The V call is TRBV19, the J call TRBJ2-3; D remains unclear. Germline V gene sequence: CDR1 LNHDA, CDR2 SQIVND (reference sequence). The ends were cut back, 5 bases at V and 2 bases at J, with 8 bases in the middle. The CDR3 covers 13 residues.

V is TRBV21-1 and J is TRBJ2-7; the table's D call, TRBD1, has no DNA check behind it. TRBV21-1 counts as a pseudogene. This CDR3 has 17 residues. CDR3 in amino acids: CASSKPNETGSSYEQYF. The CDR3 DNA follows: TGTGCCAGCAGCAAACCGAATGAAACAGGGAGTTCCTACGAGCAGTACTTC.

The V and J genes are TRBV7-8 and TRBJ1-1; D perhaps matches TRBD1 (6 bases). CDR3 size: 15 residues. Trimming took off 5 bases at V and 0 bases at J, with 13 bases between the two ends. Germline V CDR1 and CDR2: SGHVS, FQNEAQ. CDR3 DNA: TGTGCCAGCAGCGCGCAGGGGACTATGAACACTGAAGCTTTCTTT. Translated, it gives CASSAQGTMNTEAFF.

The chain has TRBV5-8 and TRBJ2-3; D remains unclear. CDR3 length equals 12 residues. V was trimmed by 0 bases and J by 7 bases, leaving 6 bases between them. CDR1 SGHTS and CDR2 YDEGEE come from the germline V gene. In DNA form, the CDR3 reads TGTGCCAGCAGCTTGGAAGGGCATACGCAGTATTTT. This translates into CASSLEGHTQYF.

The rearrangement uses TRBV27 and TRBJ1-2, with 8 bases that match TRBD1. After removal of 6 bases from V and 4 bases from J, the junction contained 7 bases not matched to a gene. CDR1 MNHEY and CDR2 SMNVEV come from the germline V gene (reference sequence). The CDR3 extends over 14 amino acids. This chain's CDR3 is CASRTGDRTYGYTF. The DNA for the CDR3 is TGTGCCAGCAGGACCGGGGACAGGACCTATGGCTACACCTTC.

The V and J genes are TRBV2 and TRBJ1-2; a possible D gene is TRBD1 (5 bases). Trimming took 7 bases from V and 8 from J, leaving 11 bases between them. Germline CDR1 is SNHLY and CDR2 is FYNNEI. This CDR3 spans 11 amino acids. CDR3 nucleotide sequence: TGTGCCAGCACACTAGAGGGGGGCTACACCTTC. Translation gives CASTLEGGYTF.

The chain joins TRBV5-1 to TRBJ1-2; TRBD1 matches 7 bases. Per the germline V gene, CDR1 is SGHRS and CDR2 is YFSETQ. The CDR3 length is 14 residues. V lost 5 bases to trimming and J lost 0 bases; unmatched junction nucleotides: 4. The CDR3 region is CASRLQGTNYGYTF. In nucleotides, the CDR3 is TGCGCCAGCAGACTACAGGGGACTAACTATGGCTACACCTTC.

This clone was counted only a few times. The chain combines TRBV19 with TRBJ2-1; possibly TRBD1 or TRBD2 for D (5 bases each). CDR1 LNHDA and CDR2 SQIVND come from the germline V gene (reference sequence). V dropped 1 base and J dropped 10 bases, with 11 bases sitting between them. The CDR3 loop spans 13 amino acids. The DNA for the CDR3 is TGTGCCAGTAGTATAGTCCAGGGCGGGGAGCAGTTCTTC. Translated: CASSIVQGGEQFF.